This T cell receptor (beta chain) was sequenced during a study of Graves' ophthalmopathy and Graves' hyperthyroidism. Findings and caveats of the study: Ophthalmopathy progression prediction by the model yielded a sensitivity of about 71% and a specificity of less than 75%. Blood also carried most expanded thyroid clonotypes exceeding 0.001 frequency.

The table lists this clonotype with many counts. The antigen is unknown. RNA transcripts were the template, and TCR beta CDR3 regions were amplified from them. First-round RT-PCR relied on HTBI primers, and a second-round multiplex PCR came next. One entry per CDR3 protein, called by TCRdb with MiXCR from the multiplex PCR reads. Of over 450,000 distinct CDR3 sequences detected, roughly an eighth appear once; the ten largest clones hold approximately 9.8%. The CDR3 has 17 residues. V dropped 5 bases and J dropped 5 bases, with 21 bases sitting between them. Germline CDR1 reads ENHRY; CDR2 reads SYGVKD. Orbital computed tomography and thyroid ultrasound, along with TRAb, serum thyroxine and clinical symptoms, underpinned diagnosis.

Sample: blood. The genes are TRBV10-3 and TRBJ2-2; possibly TRBD1 or TRBD2 for D (5 bases each). This sequence originates from a woman between 25 and 40 years old with Graves' ophthalmopathy. The CDR3 sequence is CAISLQYGDEWTGELFF. The CDR3 DNA follows: TGTGCCATCAGTCTACAGTATGGGGACGAGTGGACCGGGGAGCTGTTTTTT.